Each of the 2 T cell receptor beta chains below was sequenced from the same sample in a study of beta chain features in type 1 diabetes. Study-wide findings and caveats: Moderately but significantly shorter TCRB CDR3s were found in Type 1 diabetes patients in all four CD4+ subsets.

Sequencing targeted expressed TCRB transcripts, as all isolated RNA had been reverse transcribed. Produced via immunoSEQ multiplex PCR; TCRdb's table is partial and in-frame only. The data hold about 340,000 clones, with roughly 13% observed a single time. Antigen specificity for these receptors is unknown. Sequenced input: naive CD4+ T cells from blood. These receptors all come from a woman between 18 and 29 years old with type 1 diabetes.

The V gene is TRBV9, the J gene TRBJ2-2; D gene ambiguous. The CDR3 consists of 16 residues. Trimming pared 3 bases from V and 0 bases from J, leaving 12 bases between. The germline V gene has CDR1 SGDLS and CDR2 YYNGEE. The CDR3 DNA reads TGTGCCAGCAGCGAACAGACCCGCGCGAACACCGGGGAGCTGTTTTTT. Translated, it gives CASSEQTRANTGELFF.

The rearrangement joins TRBV7-3 to TRBJ2-1; TRBD2 aligns across 9 bases. Germline V gene data show CDR1 as SGHTA and CDR2 as FQGTGA. J was trimmed by 5 bases and V by 3 bases; bases with no gene match: 14. The CDR3 runs 18 residues. This CDR3 is CASSLMPGSGRYDNEQFF. CDR3 nucleotide sequence: TGTGCCAGCAGCTTGATGCCGGGTAGCGGGAGATACGACAATGAGCAGTTCTTC. The full variable domain, rest sourced from reference TRBV7-3 and TRBJ2-1, is GAGVSQTPSNKVTEKGKYVELRCDPISGHTALYWYRQSLGQGPEFLIYFQGTGAADDSGLPNDRFFAVRPEGSVSTLKIQRTERGDSAVYLCASSLMPGSGRYDNEQFFGPGTRLTVL.